This T cell receptor (beta chain) was captured in a study of T cells after yellow fever vaccination. General study findings and limits: FACS-sorted repertoires could contain abundant clonotypes contaminating from the bulk population.

This clonotype appeared many times. Antigen unknown. TCRdb re-derived calls from the 5' RACE reads in MiXCR, one entry per CDR3 protein. The sample shows some 240,000 distinct CDR3 sequences, 3.6% of them seen only once. Germline values: CDR1 MNHEY, CDR2 SMNVEV (reference sequence). This CDR3 comprises 12 residues. V shed 2 bases and J shed 14 bases, with 15 bases lying between them. This specimen was PBMCs, taken 15 days after the yellow fever booster vaccination. This chain links TRBV27 with TRBJ1-2, with D unclear. The receptor comes from a young man who received the YFV17D yellow fever vaccine. The CDR3 sequence: CASSLSGRYETF. DNA of the CDR3: TGTGCCAGCAGTTTAAGCGGCCGGTACGAAACCTTC.